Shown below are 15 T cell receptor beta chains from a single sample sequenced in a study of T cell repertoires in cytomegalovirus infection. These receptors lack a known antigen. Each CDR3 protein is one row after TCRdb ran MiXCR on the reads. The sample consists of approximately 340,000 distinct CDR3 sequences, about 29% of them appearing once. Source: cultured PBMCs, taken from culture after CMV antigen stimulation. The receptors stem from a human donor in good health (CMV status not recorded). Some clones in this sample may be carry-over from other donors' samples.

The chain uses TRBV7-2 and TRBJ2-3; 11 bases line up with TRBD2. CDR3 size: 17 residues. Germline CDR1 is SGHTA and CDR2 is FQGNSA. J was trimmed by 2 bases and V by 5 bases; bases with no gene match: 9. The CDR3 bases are TGTGCCAGCAGCCGAGTTGGGACTAGCGGATTCACAGATACGCAGTATTTT. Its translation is CASSRVGTSGFTDTQYF.

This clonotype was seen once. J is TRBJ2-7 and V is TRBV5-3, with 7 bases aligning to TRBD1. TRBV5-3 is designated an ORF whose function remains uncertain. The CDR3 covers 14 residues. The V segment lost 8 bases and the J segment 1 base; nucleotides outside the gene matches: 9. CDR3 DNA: TGTGCCAGCTCCCGGGACAGAGCTTCCTACGAGCAGTACTTC. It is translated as CASSRDRASYEQYF.

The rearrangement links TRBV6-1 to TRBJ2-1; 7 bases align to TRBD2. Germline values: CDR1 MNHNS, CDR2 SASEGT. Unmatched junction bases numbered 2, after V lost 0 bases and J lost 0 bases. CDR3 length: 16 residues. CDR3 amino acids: CASSEARGSSYNEQFF. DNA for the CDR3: TGTGCCAGCAGTGAAGCACGCGGGAGCTCCTACAATGAGCAGTTCTTC.

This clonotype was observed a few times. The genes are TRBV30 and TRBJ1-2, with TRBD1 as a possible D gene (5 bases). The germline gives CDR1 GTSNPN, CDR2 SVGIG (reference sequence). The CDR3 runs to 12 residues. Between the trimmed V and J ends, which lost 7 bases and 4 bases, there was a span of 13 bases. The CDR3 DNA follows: TGTGCCTCGGAGACGGGGGGCTATGGCTACACCTTC. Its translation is CASETGGYGYTF.

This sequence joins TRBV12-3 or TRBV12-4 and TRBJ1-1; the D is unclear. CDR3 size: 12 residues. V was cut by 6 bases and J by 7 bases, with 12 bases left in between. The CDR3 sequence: CASRPGGFEAFF. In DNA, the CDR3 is TGTGCCAGCAGACCAGGAGGGTTTGAAGCTTTCTTT.

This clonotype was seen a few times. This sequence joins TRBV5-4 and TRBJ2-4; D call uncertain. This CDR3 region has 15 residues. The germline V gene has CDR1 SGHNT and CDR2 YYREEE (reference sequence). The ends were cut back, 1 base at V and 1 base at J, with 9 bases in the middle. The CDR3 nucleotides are TGTGCCAGCAGCTTGTTTAGGGATGCCAAAAACATTCAGTACTTC. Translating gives CASSLFRDAKNIQYF.

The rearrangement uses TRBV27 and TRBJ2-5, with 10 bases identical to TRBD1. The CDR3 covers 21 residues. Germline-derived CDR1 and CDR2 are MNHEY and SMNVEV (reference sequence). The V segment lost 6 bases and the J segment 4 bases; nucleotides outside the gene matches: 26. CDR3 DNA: TGTGCCAGCAGCTCGGGACAGGGGCTCTCCCGGCCTGGGGGAATAAGAGAGACCCAGTACTTC. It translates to CASSSGQGLSRPGGIRETQYF.

CDR3 in amino acids: CASSPTGTYGNTIYF. In DNA, the CDR3 is TGTGCCAGCAGCCCTACCGGGACATATGGAAACACCATATATTTT. V is TRBV11-2 and J is TRBJ1-3, with D perhaps matching TRBD1 (6 bases). V was cut by 5 bases and J by 3 bases, with 14 bases left in between. The germline V gene encodes CDR1 SGHAT and CDR2 FQNNGV. The CDR3 totals 15 residues.

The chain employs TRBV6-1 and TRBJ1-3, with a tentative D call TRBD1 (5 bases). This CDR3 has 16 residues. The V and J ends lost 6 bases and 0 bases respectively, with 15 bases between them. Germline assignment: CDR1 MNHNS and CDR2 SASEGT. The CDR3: CASSAAGVYSGNTIYF. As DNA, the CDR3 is TGTGCCAGCAGCGCTGCGGGGGTATACTCTGGAAACACCATATATTTT.

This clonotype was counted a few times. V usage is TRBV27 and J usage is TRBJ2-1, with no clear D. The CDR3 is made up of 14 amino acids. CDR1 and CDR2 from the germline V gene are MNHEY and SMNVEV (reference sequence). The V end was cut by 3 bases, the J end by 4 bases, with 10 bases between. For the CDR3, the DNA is TGTGCCAGCAGTTTTTATGGATTATACAATGAGCAGTTCTTC. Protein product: CASSFYGLYNEQFF.

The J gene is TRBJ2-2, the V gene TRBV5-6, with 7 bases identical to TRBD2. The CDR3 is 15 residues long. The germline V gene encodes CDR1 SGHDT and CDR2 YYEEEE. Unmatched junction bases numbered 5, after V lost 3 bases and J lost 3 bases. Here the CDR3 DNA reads TGTGCCAGCAGCTCTGGGAGGGGCTACACCGGGGAGCTGTTTTTT. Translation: CASSSGRGYTGELFF.

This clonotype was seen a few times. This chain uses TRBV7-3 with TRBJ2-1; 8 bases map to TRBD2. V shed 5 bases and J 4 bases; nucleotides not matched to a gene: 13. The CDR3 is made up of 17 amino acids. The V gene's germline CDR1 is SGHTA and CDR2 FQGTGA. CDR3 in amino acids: CASSELAGLPNYNEQFF. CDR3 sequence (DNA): TGTGCCAGCAGCGAGTTAGCGGGGCTTCCAAATTACAATGAGCAGTTCTTC.

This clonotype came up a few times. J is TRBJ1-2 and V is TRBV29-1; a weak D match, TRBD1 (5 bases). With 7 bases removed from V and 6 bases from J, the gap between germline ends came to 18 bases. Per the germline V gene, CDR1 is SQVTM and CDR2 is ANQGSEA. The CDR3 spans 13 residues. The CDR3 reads CSGGRERGDGYTF. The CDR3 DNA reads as TGCAGCGGGGGGAGGGAGAGAGGAGATGGCTACACCTTC.

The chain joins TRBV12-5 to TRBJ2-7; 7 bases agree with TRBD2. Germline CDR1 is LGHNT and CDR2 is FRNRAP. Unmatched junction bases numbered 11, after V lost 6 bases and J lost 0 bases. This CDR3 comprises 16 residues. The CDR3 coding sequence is TGTGCTAGTGGGGACCAAGGGAGGGGCAACTCCTACGAGCAGTACTTC. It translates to CASGDQGRGNSYEQYF.

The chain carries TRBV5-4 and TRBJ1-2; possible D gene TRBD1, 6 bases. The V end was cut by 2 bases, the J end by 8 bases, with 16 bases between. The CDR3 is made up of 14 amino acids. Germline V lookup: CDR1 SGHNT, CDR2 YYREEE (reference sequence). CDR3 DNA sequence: TGTGCCAGCAGCTTTTTGGGGCAGGGGCGGGGCTACACCTTC. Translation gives CASSFLGQGRGYTF.